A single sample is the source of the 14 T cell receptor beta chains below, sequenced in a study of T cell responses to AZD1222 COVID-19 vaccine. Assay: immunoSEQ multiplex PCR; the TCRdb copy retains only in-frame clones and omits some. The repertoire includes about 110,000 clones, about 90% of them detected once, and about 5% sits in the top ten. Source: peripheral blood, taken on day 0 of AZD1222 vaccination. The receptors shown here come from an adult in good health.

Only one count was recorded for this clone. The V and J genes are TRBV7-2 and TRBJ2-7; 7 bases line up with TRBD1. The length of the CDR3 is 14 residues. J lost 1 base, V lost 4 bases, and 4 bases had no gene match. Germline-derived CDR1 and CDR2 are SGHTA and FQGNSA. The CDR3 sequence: CASSYRQGSYEQYF. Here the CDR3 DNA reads TGTGCCAGCAGCTACAGACAGGGTTCCTACGAGCAGTACTTC.

The CDR3 region has the DNA TGTGCCAGCAGGTCCTGGGGCATGAACACTGAAGCTTTCTTT. Its protein is CASRSWGMNTEAFF. The J gene is TRBJ1-1, the V gene TRBV27; a possible D gene is TRBD1 (5 bases). This CDR3 comprises 14 residues. Germline CDR1 reads MNHEY; CDR2 reads SMNVEV (reference sequence). Trimming removed 6 bases from V and 0 bases from J, with 11 bases in between.

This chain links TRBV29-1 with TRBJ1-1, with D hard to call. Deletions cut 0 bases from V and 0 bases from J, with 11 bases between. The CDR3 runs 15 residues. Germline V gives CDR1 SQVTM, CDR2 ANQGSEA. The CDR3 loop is CSVEDPARLNTEAFF. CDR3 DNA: TGCAGCGTTGAAGATCCAGCACGGCTGAACACTGAAGCTTTCTTT.

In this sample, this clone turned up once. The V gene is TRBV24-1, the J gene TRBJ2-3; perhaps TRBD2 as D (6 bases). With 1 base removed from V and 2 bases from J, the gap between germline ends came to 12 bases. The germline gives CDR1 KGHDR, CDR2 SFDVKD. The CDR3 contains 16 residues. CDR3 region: CATSDFAGTLTDTQYF. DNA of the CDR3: TGTGCCACCAGTGATTTCGCCGGGACTCTCACAGATACGCAGTATTTT.

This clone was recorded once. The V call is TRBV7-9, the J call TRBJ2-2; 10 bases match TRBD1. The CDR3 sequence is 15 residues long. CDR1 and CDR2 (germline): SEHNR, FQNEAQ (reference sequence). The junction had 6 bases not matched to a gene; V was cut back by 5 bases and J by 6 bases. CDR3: CASSLPGQGSGELFF. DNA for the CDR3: TGTGCCAGCAGCCTCCCGGGACAGGGGTCCGGGGAGCTGTTTTTT.

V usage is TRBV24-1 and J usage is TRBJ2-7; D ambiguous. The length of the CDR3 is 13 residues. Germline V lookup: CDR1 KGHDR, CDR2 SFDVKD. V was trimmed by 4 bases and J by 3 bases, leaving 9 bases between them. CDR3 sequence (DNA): TGTGCCACCAGTGACGGGTCGAACTACGAGCAGTACTTC. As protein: CATSDGSNYEQYF.

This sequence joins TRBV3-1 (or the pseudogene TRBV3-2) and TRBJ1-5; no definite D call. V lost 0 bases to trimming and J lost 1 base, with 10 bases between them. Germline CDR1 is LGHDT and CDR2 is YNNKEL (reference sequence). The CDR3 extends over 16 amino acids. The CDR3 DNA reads TGTGCCAGCAGCCAAGATGGCCTGAGGAGCAATCAGCCCCAGCATTTT. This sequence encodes CASSQDGLRSNQPQHF.

The CDR3 here is CASSHEVAGVETQYF. The CDR3 nucleotides are TGCGCCAGCTCCCACGAGGTAGCGGGAGTAGAGACCCAGTACTTC. This chain connects TRBV10-2 to TRBJ2-5; 9 nucleotides agree with TRBD2. This CDR3 has 15 residues. Germline V CDR1 and CDR2: WSHSY, SAAADI. V was pared by 8 bases and J by 4 bases, with 11 bases of the junction left unmatched.

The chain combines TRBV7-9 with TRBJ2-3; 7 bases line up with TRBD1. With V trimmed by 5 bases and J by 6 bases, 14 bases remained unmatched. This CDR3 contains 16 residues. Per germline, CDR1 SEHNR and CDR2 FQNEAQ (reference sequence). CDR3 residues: CASSPGTVVVGDTQYF. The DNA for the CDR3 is TGTGCCAGCAGCCCCGGGACAGTTGTTGTGGGGGATACGCAGTATTTT.

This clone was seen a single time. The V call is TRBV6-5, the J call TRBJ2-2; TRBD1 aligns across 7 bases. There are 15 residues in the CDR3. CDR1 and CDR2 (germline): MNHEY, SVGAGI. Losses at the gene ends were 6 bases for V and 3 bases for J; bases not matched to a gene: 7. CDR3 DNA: TGTGCCAGCAGGACAGGGTGGATGGACACCGGGGAGCTGTTTTTT. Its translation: CASRTGWMDTGELFF.

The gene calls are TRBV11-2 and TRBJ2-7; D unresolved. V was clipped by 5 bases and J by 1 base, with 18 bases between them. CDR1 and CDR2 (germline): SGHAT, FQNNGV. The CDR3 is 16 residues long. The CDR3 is CASSAIRAPQSYEQYF. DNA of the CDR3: TGTGCCAGCAGCGCAATCCGGGCCCCACAATCCTACGAGCAGTACTTC. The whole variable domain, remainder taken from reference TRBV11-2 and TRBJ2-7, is EAGVAQSPRYKIIEKRQSVAFWCNPISGHATLYWYQQILGQGPKLLIQFQNNGVVDDSQLPKDRFSAERLKGVDSTLKIQPAKLEDSAVYLCASSAIRAPQSYEQYFGPGTRLTVT.

CDR3 loop: CASSEPLAGGTQYF. CDR3 in DNA: TGTGCCAGCAGCGAGCCCCTAGCCGGAGGTACGCAGTATTTT. The J gene is TRBJ2-3, the V gene TRBV9, with D maybe TRBD2 (5 bases). V shed 3 bases and J shed 8 bases, with 16 bases lying between them. Germline V gene data show CDR1 as SGDLS and CDR2 as YYNGEE. This CDR3 is 14 amino acids long.

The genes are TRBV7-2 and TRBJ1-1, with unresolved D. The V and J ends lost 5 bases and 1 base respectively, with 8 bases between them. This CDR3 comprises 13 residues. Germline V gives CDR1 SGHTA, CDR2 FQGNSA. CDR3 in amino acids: CASSPRRNTEAFF. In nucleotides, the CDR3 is TGTGCCAGCAGCCCCAGGAGGAACACTGAAGCTTTCTTT.

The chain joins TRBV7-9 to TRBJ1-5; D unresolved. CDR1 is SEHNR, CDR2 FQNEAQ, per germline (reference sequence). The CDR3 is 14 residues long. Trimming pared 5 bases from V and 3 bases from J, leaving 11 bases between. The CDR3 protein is CASSRDTANQPQHF. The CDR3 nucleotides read TGTGCCAGCAGCCGAGACACGGCCAATCAGCCCCAGCATTTT.